These 11 T cell receptor beta chains were sequenced from one sample in a study of blood T cell repertoires in COVID-19. This table comes from immunoSEQ multiplex PCR, and its TCRdb copy is limited to in-frame clones, with some not included. The sample includes about 160,000 clones, around 90% of them seen just once. Sequenced material: peripheral blood. These receptors were collected from a woman aged 60 to 75 with active or convalescent COVID-19.

The chain uses TRBV2 and TRBJ1-5, with 8 bases identical to TRBD1. Germline CDR1 SNHLY, CDR2 FYNNEI. V shed 7 bases, J shed 3 bases, and the junction held 5 bases outside the gene matches. This CDR3 is built from 14 residues. The CDR3 loop is CASKGQGYNQPQHF. Here the CDR3 DNA reads TGTGCCAGCAAAGGACAGGGCTACAATCAGCCCCAGCATTTT.

The rearrangement joins TRBV14 to TRBJ1-1; possible D gene TRBD1, 6 bases. V lost 4 bases and J 8 bases, leaving 20 bases between the germline ends. The length of the CDR3 is 15 residues. Germline V lookup: CDR1 SGHDN, CDR2 FVKESK. The CDR3 loop reads CASSRGPGQLGEAFF. CDR3 DNA: TGTGCCAGCAGCCGAGGGCCGGGACAACTGGGGGAAGCTTTCTTT.

CDR3 residues: CASSQFTGTGEEKLFF. The DNA for the CDR3 is TGCGCCAGCAGCCAATTTACCGGGACAGGGGAAGAAAAACTGTTTTTT. This chain joins TRBV4-3 and TRBJ1-4; TRBD1 matches at 10 bases. V lost 2 bases and J lost 8; bases outside the gene matches: 8. The CDR3 length is 16 residues. The germline V gene has CDR1 LGHNA and CDR2 YSLEER.

This sequence joins TRBV21-1 and TRBJ2-3; TRBD1 is the table's D call and was not checked against the DNA. TRBV21-1 is a pseudogene locus. The CDR3 totals 15 residues. The CDR3 loop reads CAIQRTEVNTDTQYF. Here the CDR3 DNA reads TGTGCCATCCAGAGGACAGAGGTGAACACAGATACGCAGTATTTT.

The chain is built from TRBV19 and TRBJ2-3; 7 bases fit TRBD2. The CDR3 runs 16 residues. The V segment lost 5 bases and the J segment 0 bases; nucleotides outside the gene matches: 8. Germline loops: CDR1 LNHDA, CDR2 SQIVND (reference sequence). This CDR3 reads CASSPGASGSTDTQYF. CDR3 nucleotide sequence: TGTGCCAGTAGTCCCGGGGCTAGCGGAAGCACAGATACGCAGTATTTT.

V is TRBV5-8 and J is TRBJ1-2; 9 nucleotides align to TRBD1. V lost 4 bases, J lost 2 bases, and 6 bases stayed unmatched. The CDR3 totals 15 residues. The germline CDR1 and CDR2 sequences are SGHTS and YDEGEE. The CDR3 reads CASSPTDRGNYGYTF. The CDR3 nucleotides read TGTGCCAGCAGCCCTACGGACAGGGGCAACTATGGCTACACCTTC.

This clone has a single count. The genes are TRBV7-2 and TRBJ2-7, with 7 positions matching TRBD1. The germline V gene has CDR1 SGHTA and CDR2 FQGNSA. This CDR3 contains 14 residues. Trimming removed 5 bases from V and 7 bases from J; junction bases left unmatched: 11. CDR3 in DNA: TGTGCCAGCAGCCCCCGGACAGGACCGGGTGAGCAGTACTTC. Its translation is CASSPRTGPGEQYF.

J is TRBJ1-6 and V is TRBV5-1; 10 nucleotides agree with TRBD1. The germline gives CDR1 SGHRS, CDR2 YFSETQ. The CDR3 runs 15 residues. Trimming took 2 bases from V and 8 from J; bases not matched to a gene: 4. In DNA form, the CDR3 reads TGCGCCAGCAGCTTAACCGGGACAGGGGATTCACCCCTCCACTTT. This sequence encodes CASSLTGTGDSPLHF.

This clone was seen just once. The rearrangement uses TRBV12-2 and TRBJ1-5; the table gives TRBD1 as D, unverified against the DNA. TRBV12-2 is given as a pseudogene. The CDR3 runs 17 residues. The CDR3 loop is CASRDTGTGYSNQPQHF. CDR3 in DNA: TGTGCAAGTCGCGACACCGGGACAGGCTATAGCAATCAGCCCCAGCATTTT.

The gene calls are TRBV5-1 and TRBJ1-5, with a weak D call TRBD1 (5 bases). The V gene lost 0 bases and the J gene lost 4 bases, with 11 bases spanning the gap. CDR1 SGHRS and CDR2 YFSETQ come from the germline V gene. The CDR3 is 15 residues long. CDR3 coding DNA: TGCGCCAGCAGCTTGGGTACAGGCGCAAATCAGCCCCAGCATTTT. This sequence encodes CASSLGTGANQPQHF. Full variable domain (outside the CDR3, taken from reference TRBV5-1 and TRBJ1-5): KAGVTQTPRYLIKTRGQQVTLSCSPISGHRSVSWYQQTPGQGLQFLFEYFSETQRNKGNFPGRFSGRQFSNSRSEMNVSTLELGDSALYLCASSLGTGANQPQHFGDGTRLSIL.

This chain uses TRBV15 with TRBJ1-3; 7 bases match TRBD1. V lost 3 bases to trimming and J lost 2 bases; unmatched junction nucleotides: 7. Germline V gene lookup returns CDR1 LNHNV and CDR2 YYDKDF (reference sequence). This CDR3 is 16 amino acids long. CDR3 residues: CATSSNRGLAGNTIYF. CDR3 DNA sequence: TGTGCCACCAGCAGCAACAGGGGTTTGGCTGGAAACACCATATATTTT. The full variable domain, its missing parts supplied by reference TRBV15 and TRBJ1-3, is DAMVIQNPRYQVTQFGKPVTLSCSQTLNHNVMYWYQQKSSQAPKLLFHYYDKDFNNEADTPDNFQSRRPNTSFCFLDIRSPGLGDTAMYLCATSSNRGLAGNTIYFGEGSWLTVV.